These 15 T cell receptor beta chains originate from one sample sequenced in a study of T cell changes during pregnancy in multiple sclerosis. Measured with immunoSEQ multiplex PCR; TCRdb has only the in-frame clones, and not every one. The table records roughly 93,000 clones, roughly 90% of them present only once. The sequencing here drew on peripheral blood, taken in the first trimester of pregnancy. Receptors originate from a female donor in good health, enrolled as a control in a pregnancy study.

V usage is TRBV5-6 and J usage is TRBJ1-1, with 7 positions matching TRBD1. This CDR3 has 12 residues. Looked up from germline, CDR1 is SGHDT and CDR2 is YYEEEE. V was pared by 3 bases and J by 7 bases, with 3 bases of the junction left unmatched. CDR3 in amino acids: CASSWDSNEAFF. Here the CDR3 DNA reads TGTGCCAGCAGCTGGGACAGCAATGAAGCTTTCTTT.

The chain joins TRBV4-2 to TRBJ2-7, with TRBD2 matching over 11 bases. There are 16 residues in the CDR3. Germline-derived CDR1 and CDR2 are LGHNA and YNFKEQ. Trimming removed 0 bases from V and 4 bases from J; junction bases left unmatched: 5. CDR3 residues: CASSQDRGTSGYEQYF. The CDR3 region has the DNA TGTGCCAGCAGCCAAGATAGGGGGACTAGCGGTTACGAGCAGTACTTC.

CDR3 protein: CASGGQGAYEQYF. CDR3 coding DNA: TGTGCCAGCGGGGGACAGGGGGCCTACGAGCAGTACTTC. The V and J genes are TRBV6-1 and TRBJ2-7; 11 bases line up with TRBD1. The J segment lost 2 bases and the V segment lost 8 bases, leaving 2 bases of the junction unmatched. Germline CDR1 is MNHNS and CDR2 is SASEGT. This CDR3 has 13 residues.

The genes are TRBV9 and TRBJ1-4, with D possibly TRBD1 on 6 matching bases. The CDR3 runs to 12 residues. The germline V gene encodes CDR1 SGDLS and CDR2 YYNGEE. Trimming shortened V by 7 bases and J by 3 bases, and 7 bases separated the two germline ends. For the CDR3, the DNA is TGTGCCAGCGGGGGCGCTAATGAAAAACTGTTTTTT. It codes for CASGGANEKLFF.

J is TRBJ1-5 and V is TRBV28, with 7 bases matching TRBD1. This CDR3 comprises 13 residues. The V gene's germline CDR1 is MDHEN and CDR2 SYDVKM. Trimming removed 7 bases from V and 4 bases from J; junction bases left unmatched: 4. CDR3 DNA: TGTGCCAGCACCCCGGGACAGAATCAGCCCCAGCATTTT. It translates to CASTPGQNQPQHF. Based on the CDR3 plus reference TRBV28 and TRBJ1-5, the full variable domain is DVKVTQSSRYLVKRTGEKVFLECVQDMDHENMFWYRQDPGLGLRLIYFSYDVKMKEKGDIPEGYSVSREKKERFSLILESASTNQTSMYLCASTPGQNQPQHFGDGTRLSIL.

This chain links TRBV5-8 with TRBJ1-2; 12 nucleotides match TRBD1. The CDR3 runs to 17 residues. Trimming cost V 4 bases and J 4 bases; bases outside gene matches: 11. CDR1 and CDR2 (germline): SGHTS, YDEGEE. CDR3 loop: CASSPVGQGALSYGYTF. CDR3 coding DNA: TGTGCCAGCAGCCCAGTGGGACAGGGGGCGCTCAGCTATGGCTACACCTTC.

The chain links TRBV6-5 to TRBJ1-2; no definite D call. The CDR3 has 14 residues. Trimming removed 2 bases from V and 2 bases from J, with 9 bases in between. Per germline, CDR1 MNHEY and CDR2 SVGAGI. The DNA of the CDR3 is TGTGCCAGCAGTTACGGCTCCCAGAACTATGGCTACACCTTC. Its translation: CASSYGSQNYGYTF.

In its sample, this clone was seen once. Written as DNA, the CDR3 is TGTGCCTGGAGCCGCCGACGAACAGGGGCCACTGCGGGAAACACCATATATTTT. This encodes CAWSRRRTGATAGNTIYF. The chain has TRBV30 and TRBJ1-3, with 7 bases identical to TRBD1. Trimming took 3 bases from V and 4 from J; bases not matched to a gene: 18. The CDR3 spans 18 residues. The germline CDR1 and CDR2 sequences are GTSNPN and SVGIG (reference sequence).

The genes are TRBV6-1 and TRBJ2-7; 7 bases are a match to TRBD2. V dropped 11 bases and J dropped 3; count of bases not matched to a gene: 13. This CDR3 is 14 amino acids long. The germline V gene has CDR1 MNHNS and CDR2 SASEGT. The CDR3 region has the DNA TGTGCCGGATCTCGGGACTACCGATTCTACGAGCAGTACTTC. Amino acid sequence: CAGSRDYRFYEQYF.

This clone showed up just once. The rearrangement uses TRBV5-4 and TRBJ1-2; D is undetermined. The V gene lost 0 bases and the J gene lost 2 bases, with 5 bases spanning the gap. The CDR3 extends over 13 amino acids. Germline-derived CDR1 and CDR2 are SGHNT and YYREEE (reference sequence). In DNA form, the CDR3 reads TGTGCCAGCAGCTTGGACAGAAACTATGGCTACACCTTC. This sequence encodes CASSLDRNYGYTF.

This chain uses TRBV5-4 with TRBJ2-1; tentative D call: TRBD1 (6 bases). CDR3 length: 16 amino acids. From germline, CDR1 is SGHNT and CDR2 YYREEE (reference sequence). The V end lost 4 bases, the J end lost 3 bases, and 17 bases lay between the germline ends. The CDR3 DNA follows: TGTGCCAGCAGCCCGGATGGGGGCAGGGTCTACAATGAGCAGTTCTTC. It encodes CASSPDGGRVYNEQFF.

V is TRBV2 and J is TRBJ2-3, with 13 bases fitting TRBD2. Losses at the gene ends were 6 bases for V and 6 bases for J; bases not matched to a gene: 6. CDR3 length: 15 amino acids. Per germline, CDR1 SNHLY and CDR2 FYNNEI. CDR3 coding DNA: TGTGCCAGCAGCCTACTAGCGGGGGGGCGTGATACGCAGTATTTT. As protein: CASSLLAGGRDTQYF.

The chain has TRBV2 and TRBJ1-2; no firm D call. Germline loops: CDR1 SNHLY, CDR2 FYNNEI. This CDR3 contains 11 residues. The V end lost 6 bases, the J end lost 8 bases, and 10 bases lay between the germline ends. The CDR3 spells CASSEYWGYTF. CDR3 sequence (DNA): TGTGCCAGCAGCGAGTACTGGGGCTACACCTTC.

The chain carries TRBV4-2 and TRBJ1-5; TRBD1 matches 8 bases. This CDR3 has 16 residues. Germline CDR1 LGHNA, CDR2 YNFKEQ. The trim removed 2 bases at V and 6 bases at J, leaving 9 bases unmatched. This CDR3 reads CASSQTRGQVVQPQHF. The DNA for the CDR3 is TGTGCCAGCAGCCAAACAAGGGGACAGGTCGTTCAGCCCCAGCATTTT.

V is TRBV27 and J is TRBJ2-5; D call uncertain. Between the trimmed V and J ends, which lost 0 bases and 4 bases, there was a span of 9 bases. The germline V gene has CDR1 MNHEY and CDR2 SMNVEV (reference sequence). CDR3 length equals 14 residues. In nucleotides, the CDR3 is TGTGCCAGCAGTTTATCGGCGAGGCGAGAGACCCAGTACTTC. This sequence encodes CASSLSARRETQYF.